A single sample gave rise to the 27 T cell receptor beta chains below, sequenced in a study of early stage breast cancer tumors. Clones were read by immunoSEQ multiplex PCR, and TCRdb kept only the in-frame ones, dropping some. The data hold approximately 8,000 clones, with under 65% observed a single time. Sequences were obtained from breast tumor tissue. All receptors derive from a person aged 70 to 79 with breast cancer.

The rearrangement joins TRBV5-6 to TRBJ1-6; 9 bases map to TRBD1. The CDR3 loop spans 13 amino acids. The V gene end was trimmed by 6 bases and the J gene end by 7 bases; junction bases not matched to a gene: 2. The V gene's germline CDR1 is SGHDT and CDR2 YYEEEE. CDR3 amino acids: CASKTGGNSPLHF. CDR3 DNA: TGTGCCAGCAAGACAGGGGGGAATTCACCCCTCCACTTT.

In this sample, this clone turned up a few times. The chain employs TRBV6-6 and TRBJ2-6; TRBD2 agrees at 10 bases. The junction had 1 base not matched to a gene; V was cut back by 5 bases and J by 0 bases. The CDR3 is made up of 16 amino acids. Per germline, CDR1 MNHNY and CDR2 SVGAGI (reference sequence). The CDR3 region is CASSSGGVSGANVLTF. For the CDR3, the DNA is TGTGCCAGCAGTAGCGGGGGGGTCTCTGGGGCCAACGTCCTGACTTTC.

The chain carries TRBV7-6 and TRBJ2-7; tentatively, D is TRBD2 (5 bases). V lost 1 base and J lost 4, with 8 bases in between. Germline V CDR1 and CDR2: SGHVS, FNYEAQ. This CDR3 has 13 residues. The DNA for the CDR3 is TGTGCCAGCAGCTTAGAGGGCGGGTACGAGCAGTACTTC. Translated, it gives CASSLEGGYEQYF.

The J gene is TRBJ1-5, the V gene TRBV5-5, with D possibly being TRBD1 (5 bases). CDR1 and CDR2 (germline): SGHKS, YYEKEE (reference sequence). The CDR3 length is 13 residues. The V and J ends lost 0 bases and 10 bases respectively, with 11 bases between them. CDR3 DNA: TGTGCCAGCAGCTTGGTGGGACTAGGACCCCAGCATTTT. Translation gives CASSLVGLGPQHF.

The chain employs TRBV12-5 and TRBJ2-7, with TRBD1 matching 9 bases. This CDR3 has 15 residues. Germline CDR1 and CDR2: LGHNT and FRNRAP. With 7 bases clipped from V and 4 bases from J, the junction kept 11 bases outside the gene matches. CDR3 protein: CASARTGAIPYEQYF. The DNA of the CDR3 is TGTGCTAGTGCCCGGACAGGGGCGATCCCTTACGAGCAGTACTTC.

The V gene is TRBV4-3, the J gene TRBJ1-5, with a tentative D call TRBD1 (6 bases). V was trimmed by 7 bases and J by 0 bases, leaving 13 bases between them. This CDR3 region has 15 residues. Germline V gene lookup returns CDR1 LGHNA and CDR2 YSLEER. CDR3: CASTPDRYSNQPQHF. The CDR3 DNA reads as TGCGCCAGCACCCCCGACAGGTATAGCAATCAGCCCCAGCATTTT.

The chain combines TRBV29-1 with TRBJ2-7; maybe TRBD2 (6 bases). The length of the CDR3 is 13 residues. V was trimmed by 4 bases and J by 2 bases, leaving 12 bases between them. Germline assignment: CDR1 SQVTM and CDR2 ANQGSEA. CDR3 coding DNA: TGCAGCGTTGTTCGGGGGTATCCCTACGAGCAGTACTTC. This translates into CSVVRGYPYEQYF.

This chain uses TRBV30 with TRBJ2-3; 9 bases map to TRBD2. The CDR3 is 14 residues long. Germline V lookup: CDR1 GTSNPN, CDR2 SVGIG (reference sequence). J gave up 4 bases and V 5 bases, and 7 bases lay outside the gene matches. CDR3 in DNA: TGTGCCTGGGGGGTGGGACTAGCATCAGATACGCAGTATTTT. As protein: CAWGVGLASDTQYF. The variable domain in full, with the rest retrieved from reference TRBV30 and TRBJ2-3, is SQTIHQWPATLVQPVGSPLSLECTVEGTSNPNLYWYRQAAGRGLQLLFYSVGIGQISSEVPQNLSASRPQDRQFILSSKKLLLSDSGFYLCAWGVGLASDTQYFGPGTRLTVL.

The CDR3 DNA sequence: TGTGCCAGCAGTGAGTGGCCCGTCCGTGAGCAGTTCTTC. Translation gives CASSEWPVREQFF. This chain links TRBV2 with TRBJ2-1; D unresolved. CDR1 is SNHLY, CDR2 FYNNEI, per germline. Trimming took 3 bases from V and 9 from J, leaving 12 bases between them. This CDR3 is built from 13 residues.

The table lists this clone with a few counts. The chain has TRBV28 and TRBJ1-5; no clear D. CDR3 length equals 12 residues. The V gene's germline CDR1 is MDHEN and CDR2 SYDVKM. The germline V and J ends were trimmed by 0 bases and 7 bases, with 4 bases remaining between them. This CDR3 reads CASSLWAQPQHF. The CDR3 coding sequence is TGTGCCAGCAGTTTATGGGCACAGCCCCAGCATTTT. Based on the CDR3 plus reference TRBV28 and TRBJ1-5, the full variable domain is DVKVTQSSRYLVKRTGEKVFLECVQDMDHENMFWYRQDPGLGLRLIYFSYDVKMKEKGDIPEGYSVSREKKERFSLILESASTNQTSMYLCASSLWAQPQHFGDGTRLSIL.

This clone was detected a few times. The chain uses TRBV5-1 and TRBJ2-1, with 13 bases that match TRBD2. CDR3 length equals 16 residues. The germline gives CDR1 SGHRS, CDR2 YFSETQ. The V gene end was trimmed by 0 bases and the J gene end by 8 bases; junction bases not matched to a gene: 5. The CDR3 region has the DNA TGCGCCAGCAGCTTGGGGGGGACTAGCGGGGTCGATGAGCAGTTCTTC. Encoded protein: CASSLGGTSGVDEQFF.

The chain is built from TRBV5-6 and TRBJ2-7; the match to TRBD1 covers 7 bases. This CDR3 has 15 residues. J was trimmed by 5 bases and V by 2 bases; bases with no gene match: 10. Per the germline V gene, CDR1 is SGHDT and CDR2 is YYEEEE. The CDR3 DNA reads TGTGCCAGCAGCTTAGCCCGGGACAGAGTCCACGAGCAGTACTTC. It translates to CASSLARDRVHEQYF. Variable domain in full (rest from reference TRBV5-6 and TRBJ2-7): DAGVTQSPTHLIKTRGQQVTLRCSPKSGHDTVSWYQQALGQGPQFIFQYYEEEERQRGNFPDRFSGHQFPNYSSELNVNALLLGDSALYLCASSLARDRVHEQYFGPGTRLTVT.

This clone was detected a few times. The chain links TRBV27 to TRBJ2-2, with TRBD1 identical over 7 bases. Germline V lookup: CDR1 MNHEY, CDR2 SMNVEV (reference sequence). The CDR3 consists of 14 residues. J lost 4 bases, V lost 9 bases, and 8 bases had no gene match. CDR3 sequence: CASHLQGSTGELFF. For the CDR3, the DNA is TGTGCCAGTCACCTACAGGGGTCCACCGGGGAGCTGTTTTTT.

This clone rates as large. The CDR3 is CASMKGAKDGYTF. CDR3 DNA: TGCGCCAGCATGAAGGGGGCAAAAGATGGCTACACCTTC. The chain joins TRBV4-1 to TRBJ1-2; 7 positions agree with TRBD1. The CDR3 runs 13 residues. Unmatched junction bases numbered 8, after V lost 7 bases and J lost 6 bases. Germline V gene data show CDR1 as MGHRA and CDR2 as YSYEKL.

This clone was found a few times. The chain recombines TRBV4-3 with TRBJ2-7; 8 bases agree with TRBD1. There are 13 residues in the CDR3. The V and J ends lost 2 bases and 4 bases, in that order; junction bases with no gene match: 1. The germline V gene has CDR1 LGHNA and CDR2 YSLEER. In nucleotides, the CDR3 is TGCGCCAGCAGCCAAACAGGGGGATACGAGCAGTACTTC. Amino acids: CASSQTGGYEQYF.

By share, this clone counts as medium-sized (0.01 to 0.1%). The genes are TRBV2 and TRBJ2-7; the match to TRBD2 covers 7 bases. This CDR3 is 13 amino acids long. V shed 9 bases and J 0 bases; nucleotides not matched to a gene: 5. Germline V lookup: CDR1 SNHLY, CDR2 FYNNEI. For the CDR3, the DNA is TGTGCCAGTGAGGGGAGGGCCTCCTACGAGCAGTACTTC. Amino acid sequence: CASEGRASYEQYF. The full variable domain, completed using reference TRBV2 and TRBJ2-7, is EPEVTQTPSHQVTQMGQEVILRCVPISNHLYFYWYRQILGQKVEFLVSFYNNEISEKSEIFDDQFSVERPDGSNFTLKIRSTKLEDSAMYFCASEGRASYEQYFGPGTRLTVT.

This clone is classed as medium-sized. DNA for the CDR3: TGTGCCAGCAGGCAGAATAATTCACCCCTCCACTTT. Its translation: CASRQNNSPLHF. This chain joins TRBV2 and TRBJ1-6; the D is unclear. The V end lost 6 bases, the J end lost 5 bases, and 5 bases lay between the germline ends. Looked up from germline, CDR1 is SNHLY and CDR2 is FYNNEI. This CDR3 spans 12 amino acids.

J is TRBJ1-3 and V is TRBV29-1; D gene ambiguous. The germline V gene has CDR1 SQVTM and CDR2 ANQGSEA. The CDR3 runs to 14 residues. The V end was cut by 3 bases, the J end by 1 base, with 10 bases between. The CDR3 protein is CSVDGQDSGNTIYF. For the CDR3, the DNA is TGCAGCGTTGATGGGCAGGATTCTGGAAACACCATATATTTT.

The chain has TRBV6-1 and TRBJ2-2; D might be TRBD2 (6 bases). With 2 bases removed from V and 5 bases from J, the gap between germline ends came to 6 bases. Per germline, CDR1 MNHNS and CDR2 SASEGT. The CDR3 has 13 amino acids. The CDR3 reads CASSESGTGELFF. The CDR3 DNA sequence: TGTGCCAGCAGTGAAAGCGGGACCGGGGAGCTGTTTTTT.

The chain uses TRBV2 and TRBJ2-7, with D perhaps TRBD2 (7 bases). The CDR3 is made up of 15 amino acids. CDR1 is SNHLY and CDR2 is FYNNEI in the germline V gene. V was pared by 4 bases and J by 6 bases, with 19 bases between. The CDR3: CASSAGGGLPGEQYF. DNA of the CDR3: TGTGCCAGCAGTGCTGGGGGGGGGCTTCCCGGCGAGCAGTACTTC.

As for this clone: A far more abundant clone sits one base away, making this likely a read error. The sample has other DNA sequences that encode this CDR3 too. The J gene is TRBJ2-7, the V gene TRBV5-1, with TRBD1 as a possible D gene (5 bases). The CDR3 spans 14 residues. The V gene's germline CDR1 is SGHRS and CDR2 YFSETQ. Between the trimmed V and J ends, which lost 3 bases and 6 bases, there was a span of 16 bases. The CDR3 reads CASSWGRSPVEQYF. The CDR3 DNA follows: TGCGCCAGCAGCTGGGGCAGGTCCCCCGTCGAGCAGTACTTC.

Judged by abundance, this clone is medium-sized. The J gene is TRBJ2-7, the V gene TRBV7-8; a possible D gene is TRBD1 (6 bases). Trimming left V 0 bases short and J 4 bases short, with 13 bases between. The CDR3 contains 15 residues. Looked up from germline, CDR1 is SGHVS and CDR2 is FQNEAQ. Here the CDR3 DNA reads TGTGCCAGCAGCTTAGCGCGAGGGGGTTATTACGAGCAGTACTTC. It codes for CASSLARGGYYEQYF.

This clone was detected only once. V usage is TRBV28 and J usage is TRBJ1-1; possible D gene TRBD1, 5 bases. V was clipped by 6 bases and J by 1 base, with 15 bases between them. The CDR3 has 15 residues. CDR1 is MDHEN, CDR2 SYDVKM, per germline. CDR3 protein: CASSKSSGGNTEAFF. CDR3 DNA: TGTGCCAGCAGCAAGTCGAGCGGGGGGAACACTGAAGCTTTCTTT.

Relative to its sample, this clone is medium-sized. The V gene is TRBV15, the J gene TRBJ2-5; D may be TRBD2 (6 bases). Trimming pared 0 bases from V and 4 bases from J, leaving 12 bases between. CDR1 and CDR2 (germline): LNHNV, YYDKDF (reference sequence). The CDR3 contains 15 residues. CDR3 DNA sequence: TGTGCCACCAGCAGAGACCGGGGGATGGGAGAGACCCAGTACTTC. As protein: CATSRDRGMGETQYF.

The rearrangement joins TRBV7-8 to TRBJ2-5, with 8 bases fitting TRBD1. Unmatched junction bases numbered 3, after V lost 8 bases and J lost 1 base. CDR1 is SGHVS, CDR2 FQNEAQ, per germline. This CDR3 contains 13 residues. The DNA for the CDR3 is TGTGCCAGCCAGGGACAGGCCCAAGAGACCCAGTACTTC. It translates to CASQGQAQETQYF.

This chain uses TRBV15 with TRBJ2-2; D might be TRBD1 (6 bases). Trimming removed 8 bases at V and 6 bases at J, with 10 bases between. This CDR3 comprises 12 residues. In germline, CDR1 is LNHNV, CDR2 YYDKDF (reference sequence). The CDR3 here is CATQQGSGELFF. The DNA of the CDR3 is TGTGCCACCCAACAGGGTTCCGGGGAGCTGTTTTTT.

The chain uses TRBV4-1 and TRBJ2-3; unclear D gene. Germline CDR1 reads MGHRA; CDR2 reads YSYEKL. The CDR3 sequence is 13 residues long. Trimming shortened V by 5 bases and J by 1 base, and 7 bases separated the two germline ends. The DNA of the CDR3 is TGCGCCAGCAGCGCCCCAGGCACAGATACGCAGTATTTT. Protein: CASSAPGTDTQYF.